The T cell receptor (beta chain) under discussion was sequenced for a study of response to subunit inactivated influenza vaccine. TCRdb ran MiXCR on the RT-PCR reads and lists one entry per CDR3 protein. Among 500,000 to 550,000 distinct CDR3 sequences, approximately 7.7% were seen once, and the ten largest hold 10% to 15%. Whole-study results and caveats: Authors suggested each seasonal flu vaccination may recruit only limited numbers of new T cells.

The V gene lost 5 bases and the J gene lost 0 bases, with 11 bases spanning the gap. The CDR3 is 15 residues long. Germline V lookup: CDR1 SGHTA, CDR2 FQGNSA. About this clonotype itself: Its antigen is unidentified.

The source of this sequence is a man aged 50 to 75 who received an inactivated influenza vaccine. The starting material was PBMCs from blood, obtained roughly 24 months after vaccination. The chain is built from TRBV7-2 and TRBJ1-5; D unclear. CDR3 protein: CASSPRSYSNQPQHF. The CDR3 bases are TGTGCCAGCAGCCCCCGAAGTTATAGCAATCAGCCCCAGCATTTT.